These 16 T cell receptor beta chains came from one sample sequenced in a study of graft-versus-host responses after intestinal transplantation. Intraepithelial lymphocytes and lamina propria lymphocytes were released through processing of graft tissue. Repertoires were generated with immunoSEQ multiplex PCR, while TCRdb's copy carries only in-frame clones and drops some. Altogether some 66,000 clones are present, 89% being singletons, with the ten largest covering under 2%. The sequencing here drew on ileum tissue, taken 350 to 400 days after transplant. The receptors shown here come from a human patient who received an intestinal transplant, so some T cells may come from the graft donor.

This chain joins TRBV5-1 and TRBJ1-4; a possible D gene is TRBD1 (5 bases). CDR1 is SGHRS, CDR2 YFSETQ, per germline. V was pared by 4 bases and J by 9 bases, with 10 bases between. This CDR3 is 12 amino acids long. The DNA of the CDR3 is TGCGCCAGCAGCCGGGACCGAAAAAAACTGTTTTTT. Translating it yields CASSRDRKKLFF.

The J gene is TRBJ1-2, the V gene TRBV6-1; TRBD1 matches 9 bases. V shed 6 bases, J shed 3 bases, and the junction held 8 bases outside the gene matches. Germline V CDR1 and CDR2: MNHNS, SASEGT. The length of the CDR3 is 15 residues. The CDR3 region has the DNA TGTGCCAGCAGGCCAATACAGGGGGCTGACTATGGCTACACCTTC. Translated: CASRPIQGADYGYTF.

The chain combines TRBV5-6 with TRBJ2-5, with unresolved D. The tail of the sequence fits TRBJ2-7 better, so the J call may be wrong. In germline, CDR1 is SGHDT, CDR2 YYEEEE. The CDR3 sequence is 13 residues long. CDR3 protein: CASSLHAQYEQYF. CDR3 sequence (DNA): TGTGCCAGCAGCTTGCACGCCCAGTACGAGCAGTACTTC.

The chain employs TRBV2 and TRBJ1-1; weak D call: TRBD1 (5 bases). Per the germline V gene, CDR1 is SNHLY and CDR2 is FYNNEI. The CDR3 has 15 amino acids. With 4 bases removed from V and 0 bases from J, the gap between germline ends came to 12 bases. The CDR3 DNA is TGTGCCAGCAGTGCAAGTTACAGGATGAACACTGAAGCTTTCTTT. The encoded protein is CASSASYRMNTEAFF.

The V gene is TRBV5-6, the J gene TRBJ2-1, with D possibly being TRBD2 (5 bases). This CDR3 is built from 16 residues. Germline values: CDR1 SGHDT, CDR2 YYEEEE. Trimming left V 2 bases short and J 2 bases short, with 14 bases between. The CDR3 region is CASSLIRLEAYNEQFF. CDR3 nucleotide sequence: TGTGCCAGCAGCTTAATTCGACTGGAGGCCTACAATGAGCAGTTCTTC.

The chain recombines TRBV19 with TRBJ2-6; D is uncertain. Trimming pared 6 bases from V and 1 base from J, leaving 7 bases between. Per germline, CDR1 LNHDA and CDR2 SQIVND (reference sequence). The CDR3 loop spans 14 amino acids. CDR3 sequence reads: CASRKGSGANVLTF. CDR3 in DNA: TGTGCCAGTAGGAAGGGTTCTGGGGCCAACGTCCTGACTTTC.

The chain joins TRBV6-5 to TRBJ2-1, with D possibly being TRBD2 (7 bases). Trimming took 0 bases from V and 8 from J, leaving 14 bases between them. Germline V gene sequence: CDR1 MNHEY, CDR2 SVGAGI. CDR3 length: 15 residues. The CDR3 sequence: CASSYSRGGSYEQFF. CDR3 DNA: TGTGCCAGCAGTTACTCAAGGGGGGGGAGTTATGAGCAGTTCTTC.

The genes are TRBV15 and TRBJ2-7, with no clear D. The CDR3 sequence is 14 residues long. V dropped 0 bases and J dropped 0 bases, with 6 bases sitting between them. The germline V gene has CDR1 LNHNV and CDR2 YYDKDF (reference sequence). CDR3 bases: TGTGCCACCAGCAGAGATGAGGTCTCCTACGAGCAGTACTTC. Translated, it gives CATSRDEVSYEQYF. Based on the CDR3 plus reference TRBV15 and TRBJ2-7, the full variable domain is DAMVIQNPRYQVTQFGKPVTLSCSQTLNHNVMYWYQQKSSQAPKLLFHYYDKDFNNEADTPDNFQSRRPNTSFCFLDIRSPGLGDTAMYLCATSRDEVSYEQYFGPGTRLTVT.

V and J are TRBV7-3 and TRBJ2-6; D may be TRBD1 (6 bases). CDR3 length: 15 residues. V lost 3 bases, J lost 2 bases, and 8 bases lay in between. CDR1 is SGHTA and CDR2 is FQGTGA in the germline V gene. The CDR3 region has the DNA TGTGCCAGCAGCTTGGCAGGGGCTGGGGCCAACGTCCTGACTTTC. It yields the protein CASSLAGAGANVLTF.

The V call is TRBV7-9, the J call TRBJ2-7; no definite D call. Germline V gene sequence: CDR1 SEHNR, CDR2 FQNEAQ (reference sequence). With 4 bases removed from V and 2 bases from J, the gap between germline ends came to 15 bases. CDR3 size: 15 residues. CDR3 DNA: TGTGCCAGCAGCTCCGTGATGTCATCGGCCTACGAGCAGTACTTC. This translates into CASSSVMSSAYEQYF.

The genes are TRBV5-1 and TRBJ2-7, with 7 bases fitting TRBD1. This CDR3 spans 13 amino acids. Germline trimming cut 4 bases from V and 2 bases from J; bases unmatched to any gene: 3. Germline V CDR1 and CDR2: SGHRS, YFSETQ. CDR3 residues: CASSRDSAYEQYF. In DNA form, the CDR3 reads TGCGCCAGCAGCCGGGACAGCGCCTACGAGCAGTACTTC.

The chain couples TRBV27 to TRBJ2-5; TRBD2 matches 9 bases. The CDR3 totals 16 residues. Germline CDR1 and CDR2: MNHEY and SMNVEV (reference sequence). V gave up 2 bases and J gave up 3 bases; unmatched junction bases: 7. CDR3 coding DNA: TGTGCCAGCAGTTTACTCCGGGCTAGCGGGAAAGAGACCCAGTACTTC. Encoded protein: CASSLLRASGKETQYF.

The rearrangement uses TRBV28 and TRBJ2-7; 14 bases map to TRBD2. The CDR3 runs 14 residues. CDR1 is MDHEN and CDR2 is SYDVKM in the germline V gene. The trim removed 7 bases at V and 6 bases at J, leaving 5 bases unmatched. CDR3 amino acids: CASIAGTSGSEQYF. CDR3 coding DNA: TGTGCCAGCATCGCCGGGACTAGCGGGAGCGAGCAGTACTTC.

This chain links TRBV11-2 with TRBJ2-5, with D possibly TRBD1 on 5 matching bases. Trimming left V 2 bases short and J 0 bases short, with 7 bases between. CDR1 and CDR2 (germline): SGHAT, FQNNGV. The CDR3 has 14 residues. CDR3 nucleotide sequence: TGTGCCAGCAGCTTAAGACAGTACCAAGAGACCCAGTACTTC. This gives the protein CASSLRQYQETQYF. The variable domain in full, completed from reference TRBV11-2 and TRBJ2-5, reads EAGVAQSPRYKIIEKRQSVAFWCNPISGHATLYWYQQILGQGPKLLIQFQNNGVVDDSQLPKDRFSAERLKGVDSTLKIQPAKLEDSAVYLCASSLRQYQETQYFGPGTRLLVL.

This clone was found a few times. V and J are TRBV7-8 and TRBJ2-3; perhaps TRBD2 as D (5 bases). The CDR3 extends over 14 amino acids. Germline CDR1 is SGHVS and CDR2 is FQNEAQ. Trimming took off 0 bases at V and 1 base at J, with 5 bases between the two ends. CDR3: CASSLAGGTDTQYF. The CDR3 nucleotides are TGTGCCAGCAGCTTAGCGGGAGGCACAGATACGCAGTATTTT.

The V gene is TRBV27, the J gene TRBJ2-7; the D gene could be TRBD1 or TRBD2 (6 bases each). Deletions cut 7 bases from V and 5 bases from J, with 27 bases between. The germline V gene encodes CDR1 MNHEY and CDR2 SMNVEV (reference sequence). The CDR3 spans 17 residues. CDR3 nucleotide sequence: TGTGCCAGCACTCTCTCAATCATACAGGGAGGAGTAGACGAGCAGTACTTC. Its translation: CASTLSIIQGGVDEQYF.